These 26 T cell receptor beta chains were all obtained from the same sample, sequenced in a study of CD8 T cells in Susac syndrome. RNA was extracted with the RNeasy kit, and a quantity of roughly 0.5 to 1 ug was reverse transcribed using random hexamers. TCRdb redid the calling of the immunoSEQ multiplex PCR reads with MiXCR, one entry per CDR3 protein. The sample includes about 25,000 distinct CDR3 sequences, about 95% seen only once; the top ten take 0.27%. Sequencing was done on a sample of CD8+ T cells from PBMCs. These receptors came from a human donor in good health.

There are a few counts of this clonotype. The V and J genes are TRBV3-1 and TRBJ1-3, with D unresolved. CDR1 LGHDT and CDR2 YNNKEL come from the germline V gene (reference sequence). The CDR3 is made up of 13 amino acids. Trimming took off 0 bases at V and 5 bases at J, with 5 bases between the two ends. CDR3 coding DNA: TGTGCCAGCAGCCAAGATGCACGAAACACCATATATTTT. It encodes CASSQDARNTIYF.

The V call is TRBV6-1, the J call TRBJ1-3; TRBD1 aligns across 9 bases. CDR1 is MNHNS and CDR2 is SASEGT in the germline V gene. This CDR3 is built from 16 residues. V gave up 6 bases and J gave up 8 bases; unmatched junction bases: 14. CDR3 amino acids: CASSRLTGGPGDTIYF. CDR3 DNA sequence: TGTGCCAGCAGCCGTCTCACAGGGGGCCCCGGGGACACCATATATTTT.

The rearrangement links TRBV12-3 or TRBV12-4 to TRBJ2-7; maybe TRBD1 (6 bases). V shed 2 bases and J shed 0 bases, with 11 bases lying between them. CDR3 length equals 15 residues. CDR3 in amino acids: CASSLKATGSYEQYF. CDR3 in DNA: TGTGCCAGCAGTTTAAAGGCGACAGGCTCCTACGAGCAGTACTTC.

J is TRBJ2-2 and V is TRBV6-2 or TRBV6-3; 7 nucleotides align to TRBD2. Trimming took 4 bases from V and 0 from J; bases not matched to a gene: 2. This CDR3 has 15 residues. The germline V gene has CDR1 MNHEY and CDR2 SVGEGT. The CDR3 here is CASSSGLSNTGELFF. CDR3 nucleotides: TGTGCCAGCAGTTCGGGACTATCGAACACCGGGGAGCTGTTTTTT.

The table lists this clonotype with a count of one. The genes are TRBV29-1 and TRBJ2-2; D is undetermined. The CDR3 has 13 residues. The V gene's germline CDR1 is SQVTM and CDR2 ANQGSEA. V was cut by 8 bases and J by 0 bases, with 10 bases left in between. CDR3 protein: CSHQAANTGELFF. CDR3 DNA: TGCAGCCACCAGGCCGCGAACACCGGGGAGCTGTTTTTT.

V is TRBV12-3 or TRBV12-4 and J is TRBJ2-4; 8 bases match TRBD1. V lost 9 bases to trimming and J lost 5 bases; unmatched junction nucleotides: 3. This CDR3 has 12 amino acids. The CDR3 DNA reads TGTGCCAGTGGACAGGGCCAAAACATTCAGTACTTC. It yields the protein CASGQGQNIQYF.

The CDR3 reads CASFSAGAATNTEAFF. CDR3 nucleotide sequence: TGTGCCAGCTTCTCGGCGGGCGCGGCAACAAACACTGAAGCTTTCTTT. This chain joins TRBV7-2 and TRBJ1-1; D gene unclear. This CDR3 region has 16 residues. CDR1 SGHTA and CDR2 FQGNSA come from the germline V gene. Trimming left V 8 bases short and J 2 bases short, with 21 bases between.

This clonotype appeared once. The chain recombines TRBV6-2 or TRBV6-3 with TRBJ1-2; D is perhaps TRBD1 (6 bases). The V end lost 2 bases, the J end lost 4 bases, and 8 bases lay between the germline ends. CDR1 is MNHEY and CDR2 is SVGEGT in the germline V gene. This CDR3 spans 13 amino acids. The CDR3 nucleotides are TGTGCCAGCAGTTACCCGGACAGCTATGGCTACACCTTC. Encoded protein: CASSYPDSYGYTF.

The genes are TRBV7-9 and TRBJ2-7, with a tentative D call TRBD2 (6 bases). Germline V CDR1 and CDR2: SEHNR, FQNEAQ (reference sequence). Trimming shortened V by 4 bases and J by 5 bases, and 24 bases separated the two germline ends. The CDR3 covers 17 residues. CDR3 sequence: CASSYTFSDGRSNEQYF. CDR3 sequence (DNA): TGTGCCAGCAGCTATACCTTCAGTGATGGGAGGTCCAACGAGCAGTACTTC.

This clonotype is a singleton in its sample. The chain recombines TRBV7-9 with TRBJ1-2; tentative D call: TRBD1 (6 bases). Germline V gene data show CDR1 as SEHNR and CDR2 as FQNEAQ (reference sequence). Trimming removed 3 bases at V and 7 bases at J, with 18 bases between. This CDR3 has 15 amino acids. In DNA form, the CDR3 reads TGTGCCAGCAGCTTTTCTCAGGGGTACCTCGGTGGCTACACCTTC. It codes for CASSFSQGYLGGYTF.

The chain recombines TRBV6-6 with TRBJ2-7; 9 bases are a match to TRBD1. The germline V gene encodes CDR1 MNHNY and CDR2 SVGAGI (reference sequence). CDR3 length equals 13 residues. With 2 bases clipped from V and 5 bases from J, the junction kept 1 base outside the gene matches. The CDR3 bases are TGTGCCAGCAGTTACCGGGACAGGGACGAGCAGTACTTC. Translating it yields CASSYRDRDEQYF.

This chain joins TRBV24-1 and TRBJ2-3; 13 nucleotides line up with TRBD2. The ends lost 4 bases at V and 4 bases at J; junction bases unmatched: 13. CDR3 length: 19 amino acids. Germline values: CDR1 KGHDR, CDR2 SFDVKD. The CDR3 is CATSEGPTSGGAASDTQYF. The CDR3 DNA is TGTGCCACCAGTGAGGGCCCTACTAGCGGGGGGGCCGCTTCAGATACGCAGTATTTT.

The chain recombines TRBV4-1 with TRBJ2-7; 7 bases match TRBD1. The CDR3 sequence is 16 residues long. The V gene's germline CDR1 is MGHRA and CDR2 YSYEKL. Unmatched junction bases numbered 9, after V lost 2 bases and J lost 2 bases. The CDR3 bases are TGCGCCAGCAGCCAAAGTTGGAGAGGGACAGCCTACGAGCAGTACTTC. Translated: CASSQSWRGTAYEQYF.

J is TRBJ1-1 and V is TRBV2; D gene unclear. Germline loops: CDR1 SNHLY, CDR2 FYNNEI. This CDR3 region has 16 residues. V shed 0 bases and J shed 5 bases, with 16 bases lying between them. The CDR3 protein is CASSEAEGQVSTEAFF. The CDR3 nucleotides are TGTGCCAGCAGTGAAGCGGAAGGCCAAGTGAGTACTGAAGCTTTCTTT.

The chain couples TRBV20-1 to TRBJ2-2; possibly TRBD1 for D (6 bases). The germline V and J ends were trimmed by 6 bases and 5 bases, with 13 bases remaining between them. CDR3 length: 13 amino acids. Germline V gene sequence: CDR1 DFQATT, CDR2 SNEGSKA (reference sequence). The CDR3 reads CSAPGQITGELFF. The CDR3 DNA reads TGCAGTGCCCCGGGACAAATAACCGGGGAGCTGTTTTTT.

V gene TRBV7-9 combines with J gene TRBJ1-5, with D uncertain. The CDR3 has 14 residues. Trimming removed 5 bases from V and 5 bases from J, with 13 bases in between. Germline V CDR1 and CDR2: SEHNR, FQNEAQ (reference sequence). The DNA of the CDR3 is TGTGCCAGCAGCCCACTACGGGGTGATCAGCCCCAGCATTTT. Its protein product is CASSPLRGDQPQHF.

This clonotype was seen more than once but under ten times. The chain is built from TRBV12-3 or TRBV12-4 and TRBJ2-5; TRBD1 matches 7 bases. J lost 4 bases, V lost 4 bases, and 12 bases had no gene match. This CDR3 is 16 amino acids long. Here the CDR3 reads CASSYLRGPPGETQYF. Here the CDR3 DNA reads TGTGCCAGCAGTTATTTGAGGGGGCCCCCAGGAGAGACCCAGTACTTC.

V is TRBV10-2 and J is TRBJ1-1; D might be TRBD1 (6 bases). The V gene lost 2 bases and the J gene lost 5 bases, with 15 bases spanning the gap. CDR1 is WSHSY, CDR2 SAAADI, per germline. This CDR3 has 15 amino acids. CDR3 nucleotide sequence: TGCGCCAGCAGTGAGCTGGGGGGCGAGGGGACTGAAGCTTTCTTT. Protein: CASSELGGEGTEAFF.

CDR3 sequence reads: CASAWSGVPDEQYF. The CDR3 coding sequence is TGTGCTAGTGCCTGGAGCGGGGTCCCCGACGAGCAGTACTTC. The chain combines TRBV12-5 with TRBJ2-7, with TRBD2 identical over 7 bases. Germline trimming cut 7 bases from V and 5 bases from J; bases unmatched to any gene: 11. The germline V gene has CDR1 LGHNT and CDR2 FRNRAP. This CDR3 is 14 amino acids long.

This clonotype has just one count. The chain combines TRBV9 with TRBJ2-1, with D perhaps TRBD2 (7 bases). With 2 bases removed from V and 7 bases from J, the gap between germline ends came to 16 bases. This CDR3 is built from 15 residues. Germline V gene data show CDR1 as SGDLS and CDR2 as YYNGEE. Here the CDR3 DNA reads TGTGCCAGCAGCGTCGGGGGGCCCCCTAGGAATGAGCAGTTCTTC. As protein: CASSVGGPPRNEQFF.

This clonotype has a single count. The rearrangement links TRBV6-1 to TRBJ2-3, with D unresolved. Trimming cost V 1 base and J 2 bases, with 7 bases left between them. Germline lookup yields CDR1 MNHNS and CDR2 SASEGT. This CDR3 has 14 residues. The CDR3: CASSEVAHTDTQYF. The CDR3 coding sequence is TGTGCCAGCAGTGAAGTGGCTCACACAGATACGCAGTATTTT.

The rearrangement links TRBV10-3 to TRBJ2-1; 7 nucleotides agree with TRBD2. CDR1 and CDR2 (germline): ENHRY, SYGVKD. CDR3 length equals 13 residues. Trimming took 5 bases from V and 8 from J; bases not matched to a gene: 6. CDR3 DNA sequence: TGTGCCATCAGTCCGGGACTAACCCATGAGCAGTTCTTC. Protein product: CAISPGLTHEQFF.

The CDR3 nucleotides read TGTGCCAGCAGAATCCGAGGGGACACTGAAGCTTTCTTT. Its translation: CASRIRGDTEAFF. This chain links TRBV27 with TRBJ1-1; D possibly corresponds to TRBD1 (5 bases). Trimming shortened V by 6 bases and J by 3 bases, and 11 bases separated the two germline ends. CDR3 length: 13 amino acids. Germline V gene lookup returns CDR1 MNHEY and CDR2 SMNVEV (reference sequence).

The CDR3 DNA is TGTGCCAGCAGCCAAGTAAACGGGGGTAATGAGCAGTTCTTC. This codes for CASSQVNGGNEQFF. V is TRBV14 and J is TRBJ2-1, with D perhaps TRBD2 (6 bases). V lost 1 base to trimming and J lost 7 bases, with 11 bases between them. The CDR3 extends over 14 amino acids. CDR1 and CDR2 (germline): SGHDN, FVKESK.

The J gene is TRBJ2-2, the V gene TRBV7-9; 7 bases line up with TRBD1. CDR3 length: 15 residues. Per the germline V gene, CDR1 is SEHNR and CDR2 is FQNEAQ (reference sequence). J lost 0 bases, V lost 3 bases, and 1 base had no gene match. Written as DNA, the CDR3 is TGTGCCAGCAGCTTGACAGGGCCGAACACCGGGGAGCTGTTTTTT. It specifies CASSLTGPNTGELFF.

The chain joins TRBV5-1 to TRBJ1-2; D might be TRBD1 (5 bases). Trimming removed 5 bases from V and 4 bases from J, with 12 bases in between. The CDR3 is made up of 13 amino acids. Germline CDR1 is SGHRS and CDR2 is YFSETQ. The CDR3 here is CASSLQVTYGYTF. The CDR3 DNA follows: TGCGCCAGCAGTCTACAGGTTACCTATGGCTACACCTTC.